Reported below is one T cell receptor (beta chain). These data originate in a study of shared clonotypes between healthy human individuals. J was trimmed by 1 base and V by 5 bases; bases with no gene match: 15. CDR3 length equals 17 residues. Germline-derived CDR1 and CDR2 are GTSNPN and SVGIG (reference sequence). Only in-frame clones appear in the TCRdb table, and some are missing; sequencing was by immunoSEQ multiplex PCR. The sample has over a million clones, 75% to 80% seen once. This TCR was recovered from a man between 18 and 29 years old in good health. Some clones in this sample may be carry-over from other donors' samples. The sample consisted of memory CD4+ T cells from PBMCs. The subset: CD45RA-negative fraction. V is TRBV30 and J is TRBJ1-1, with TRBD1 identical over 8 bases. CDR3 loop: CAWDLPGQEFSNTEAFF. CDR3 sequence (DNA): TGTGCCTGGGATTTACCGGGACAGGAGTTTTCGAACACTGAAGCTTTCTTT.